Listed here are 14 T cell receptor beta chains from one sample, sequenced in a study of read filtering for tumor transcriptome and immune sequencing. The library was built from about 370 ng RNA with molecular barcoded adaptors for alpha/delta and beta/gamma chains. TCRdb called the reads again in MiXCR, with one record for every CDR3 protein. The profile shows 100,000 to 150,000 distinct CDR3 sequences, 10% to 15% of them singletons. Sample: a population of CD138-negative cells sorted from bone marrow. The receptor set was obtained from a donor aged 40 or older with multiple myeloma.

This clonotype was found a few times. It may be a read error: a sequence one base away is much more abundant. The CDR3 DNA reads TGTGCCAGCAGTGATTCGGGGCTTTTGAACCCTGAAGCTTTCTTT. Amino acid sequence: CASSDSGLLNPEAFF. The chain combines TRBV6-1 with TRBJ1-1; a weak D match, TRBD1 (5 bases). There are 15 residues in the CDR3. Germline loops: CDR1 MNHNS, CDR2 SASEGT.

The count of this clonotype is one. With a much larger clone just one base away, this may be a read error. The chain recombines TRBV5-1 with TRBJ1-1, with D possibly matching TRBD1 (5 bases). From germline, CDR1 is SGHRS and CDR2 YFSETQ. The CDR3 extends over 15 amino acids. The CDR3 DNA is TGCGCCAGCAGCCCGGCGGTCCCGGGGGAGACTGAAGCTTCCTTT. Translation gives CASSPAVPGETEASF. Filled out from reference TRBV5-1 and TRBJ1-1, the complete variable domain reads KAGVTQTPRYLIKTRGQQVTLSCSPISGHRSVSWYQQTPGQGLQFLFEYFSETQRNKGNFPGRFSGRQFSNSRSEMNVSTLELGDSALYLCASSPAVPGETEASFGQGTRLTVV.

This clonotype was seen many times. The CDR3 spells CASSRRTGTSGITTYNEQFF. The CDR3 DNA reads TGCGCCAGCAGCCGCAGGACCGGGACTAGCGGGATTACAACCTACAATGAGCAGTTCTTC. The chain couples TRBV5-1 to TRBJ2-1; TRBD2 matches 13 bases. This CDR3 spans 20 amino acids. After removal of 4 bases from V and 2 bases from J, the junction contained 15 bases not matched to a gene. CDR1 is SGHRS, CDR2 YFSETQ, per germline.

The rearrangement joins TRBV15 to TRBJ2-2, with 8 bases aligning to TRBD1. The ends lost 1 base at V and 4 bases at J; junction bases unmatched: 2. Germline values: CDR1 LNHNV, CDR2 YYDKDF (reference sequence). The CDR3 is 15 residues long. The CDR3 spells CATSRGTGSTGELFF. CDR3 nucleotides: TGTGCCACCAGCAGAGGGACAGGGTCCACCGGGGAGCTGTTTTTT. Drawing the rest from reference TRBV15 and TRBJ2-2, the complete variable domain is DAMVIQNPRYQVTQFGKPVTLSCSQTLNHNVMYWYQQKSSQAPKLLFHYYDKDFNNEADTPDNFQSRRPNTSFCFLDIRSPGLGDTAMYLCATSRGTGSTGELFFGEGSRLTVL.

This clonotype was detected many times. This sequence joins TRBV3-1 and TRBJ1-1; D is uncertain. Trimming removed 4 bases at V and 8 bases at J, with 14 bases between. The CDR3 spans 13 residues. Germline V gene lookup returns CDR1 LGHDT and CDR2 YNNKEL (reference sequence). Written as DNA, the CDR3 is TGTGCCAGCAGCCGACCGGACCCCGGCGAAGCTTTCTTT. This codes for CASSRPDPGEAFF. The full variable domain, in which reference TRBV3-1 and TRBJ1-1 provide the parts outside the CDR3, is DTAVSQTPKYLVTQMGNDKSIKCEQNLGHDTMYWYKQDSKKFLKIMFSYNNKELIINETVPNRFSPKSPDKAHLNLHINSLELGDSAVYFCASSRPDPGEAFFGQGTRLTVV.

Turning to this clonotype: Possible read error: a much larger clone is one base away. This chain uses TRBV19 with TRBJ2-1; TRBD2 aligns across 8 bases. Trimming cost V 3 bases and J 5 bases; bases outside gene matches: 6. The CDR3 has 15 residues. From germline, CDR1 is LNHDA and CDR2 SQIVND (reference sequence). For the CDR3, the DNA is TGTGCCAGTAGTATTAGTAGCGGGACCCACAATGAGCAGTTCTTC. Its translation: CASSISSGTHNEQFF.

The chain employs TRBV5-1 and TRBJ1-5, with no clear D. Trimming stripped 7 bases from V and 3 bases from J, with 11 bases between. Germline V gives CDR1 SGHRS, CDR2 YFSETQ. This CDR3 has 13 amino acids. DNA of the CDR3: TGCGCCAGCGGCACAGACGTCAATCAGCCCCAGCATTTT. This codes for CASGTDVNQPQHF.

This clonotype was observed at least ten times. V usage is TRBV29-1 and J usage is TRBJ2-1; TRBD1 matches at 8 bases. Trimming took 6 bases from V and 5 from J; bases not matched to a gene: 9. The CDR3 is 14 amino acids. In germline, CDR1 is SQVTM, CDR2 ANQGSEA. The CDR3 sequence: CSVPGRGHDNEQFF. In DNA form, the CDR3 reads TGCAGCGTCCCAGGCAGGGGGCACGACAATGAGCAGTTCTTC.

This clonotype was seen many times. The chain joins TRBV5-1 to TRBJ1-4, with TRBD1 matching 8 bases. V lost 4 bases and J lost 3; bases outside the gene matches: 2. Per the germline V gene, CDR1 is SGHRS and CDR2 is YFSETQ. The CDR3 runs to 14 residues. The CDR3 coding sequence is TGCGCCAGCAGCACGGGACAGGCTAATGAAAAACTGTTTTTT. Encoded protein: CASSTGQANEKLFF.

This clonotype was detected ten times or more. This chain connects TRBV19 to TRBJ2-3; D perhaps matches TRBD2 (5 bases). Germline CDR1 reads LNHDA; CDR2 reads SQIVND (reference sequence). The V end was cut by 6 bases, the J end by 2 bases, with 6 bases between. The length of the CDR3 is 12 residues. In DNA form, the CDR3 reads TGTGCCAGTAGCCGGGACACAGATACGCAGTATTTT. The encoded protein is CASSRDTDTQYF. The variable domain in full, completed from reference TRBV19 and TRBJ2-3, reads DGGITQSPKYLFRKEGQNVTLSCEQNLNHDAMYWYRQDPGQGLRLIYYSQIVNDFQKGDIAEGYSVSREKKESFPLTVTSAQKNPTAFYLCASSRDTDTQYFGPGTRLTVL.

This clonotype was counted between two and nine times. As DNA, the CDR3 is TGTGCCTGGAGTGGACTAGCGGGAGGGACCGGGGAGCTGTTTTTT. Amino acids: CAWSGLAGGTGELFF. V is TRBV30 and J is TRBJ2-2, with TRBD2 matching over 14 bases. This CDR3 contains 15 residues. Germline CDR1 is GTSNPN and CDR2 is SVGIG (reference sequence). Losses at the gene ends were 1 base for V and 5 bases for J; bases not matched to a gene: 0.

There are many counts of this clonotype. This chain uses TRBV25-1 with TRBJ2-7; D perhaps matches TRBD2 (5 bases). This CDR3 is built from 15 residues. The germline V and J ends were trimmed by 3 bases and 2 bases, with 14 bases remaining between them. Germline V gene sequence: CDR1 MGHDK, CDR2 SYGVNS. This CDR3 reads CASSDQRRGTYEQYF. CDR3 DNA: TGTGCCAGCAGTGATCAGCGGCGAGGGACCTACGAGCAGTACTTC.

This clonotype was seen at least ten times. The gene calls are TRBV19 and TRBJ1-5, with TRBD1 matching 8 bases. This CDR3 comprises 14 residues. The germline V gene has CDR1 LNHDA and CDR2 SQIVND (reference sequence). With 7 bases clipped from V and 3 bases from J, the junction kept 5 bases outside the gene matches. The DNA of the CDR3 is TGTGCCAGTACTGGGACAGGCGCCAATCAGCCCCAGCATTTT. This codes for CASTGTGANQPQHF.

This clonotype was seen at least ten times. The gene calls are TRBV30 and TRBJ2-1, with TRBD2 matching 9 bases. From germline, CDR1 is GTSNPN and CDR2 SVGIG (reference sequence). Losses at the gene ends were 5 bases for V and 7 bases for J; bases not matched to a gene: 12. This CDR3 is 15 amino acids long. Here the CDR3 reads CAWVGYRAGGNEQFF. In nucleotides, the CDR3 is TGTGCCTGGGTGGGGTATAGAGCGGGGGGAAATGAGCAGTTCTTC.